Below are 9 T cell receptor beta chains sequenced from a single sample in a study of T cell clonotyping in hematopoietic cell transplantation. As for time point: recipient sample about 28 days before transplant, after cytoreduction. TCRdb's table, derived via immunoSEQ multiplex PCR, lists solely in-frame clones and lacks some. This sample has fewer than 100,000 clones, with 90% to 96% found just once. This specimen consisted of peripheral blood mononuclear cells, obtained before stem cell transplant. Receptor source: a woman aged 45-65 years with acute myeloid leukemia. Some clones in this sample may be carry-over from other donors' samples.

This clone came up once. The V gene is TRBV27, the J gene TRBJ2-2, with 11 bases matching TRBD2. Per the germline V gene, CDR1 is MNHEY and CDR2 is SMNVEV (reference sequence). This CDR3 region has 16 residues. V was clipped by 8 bases and J by 4 bases; unmatched bases: 9. The CDR3 here is CASFPLAGVRTGELFF. The DNA for the CDR3 is TGTGCCAGCTTCCCACTAGCGGGAGTACGCACCGGGGAGCTGTTTTTT.

This sequence joins TRBV29-1 and TRBJ1-2; unclear D gene. Looked up from germline, CDR1 is SQVTM and CDR2 is ANQGSEA. V was shortened by 1 base and J by 0 bases, with 21 bases between the two germline ends. The CDR3 runs to 18 residues. In nucleotides, the CDR3 is TGCAGCGTTGAAGTTCACCTGGTAGGCAGGATTACTAACTATGGCTACACCTTC. Its translation: CSVEVHLVGRITNYGYTF.

The gene calls are TRBV19 and TRBJ2-7; D gene unclear. Germline V gene sequence: CDR1 LNHDA, CDR2 SQIVND (reference sequence). This CDR3 contains 14 residues. This chain's CDR3 is CVTALSRGAHEQYF. Written as DNA, the CDR3 is TGTGTCACCGCCCTCTCGAGAGGAGCCCACGAGCAGTACTTC. Supplemented by reference TRBV19 and TRBJ2-7, the full variable domain reads DGGITQSPKYLFRKEGQNVTLSCEQNLNHDAMYWYRQDPGQGLRLIYYSQIVNDFQKGDIAEGYSVSREKKESFPLTVTSAQKNPTAFYLCVTALSRGAHEQYFGPGTRLTVT.

The rearrangement links TRBV6-1 to TRBJ1-4; a weak D match, TRBD1 (6 bases). The germline V and J ends were trimmed by 6 bases and 5 bases, with 10 bases remaining between them. This CDR3 is built from 13 residues. Germline CDR1 reads MNHNS; CDR2 reads SASEGT. This chain's CDR3 is CASRDRNNEKLFF. The CDR3 DNA reads as TGTGCCAGCAGGGACAGAAACAATGAAAAACTGTTTTTT.

V usage is TRBV30 and J usage is TRBJ2-1, with 9 bases that match TRBD2. CDR1 and CDR2 from the germline V gene are GTSNPN and SVGIG (reference sequence). The CDR3 runs 15 residues. Trimming at V came to 1 base and at J to 5 bases, leaving 6 bases not matched to a gene. DNA of the CDR3: TGTGCCTGGAGTGCTAAACTAGCGGGTAACAATGAGCAGTTCTTC. Protein: CAWSAKLAGNNEQFF.

The gene calls are TRBV6-6 and TRBJ2-7, with TRBD1 matching over 9 bases. With V trimmed by 9 bases and J by 2 bases, 5 bases remained unmatched. The germline CDR1 and CDR2 sequences are MNHNY and SVGAGI (reference sequence). The CDR3 spans 13 residues. The CDR3 is CASKGQGAYEQYF. The CDR3 DNA reads TGTGCCAGTAAGGGACAGGGAGCCTACGAGCAGTACTTC.

The rearrangement links TRBV30 to TRBJ1-1; D call uncertain. The germline gives CDR1 GTSNPN, CDR2 SVGIG (reference sequence). This CDR3 region has 12 residues. V gave up 5 bases and J gave up 1 base, with 8 bases separating them. DNA for the CDR3: TGTGCCTGGGGACGGCAGAACACTGAAGCTTTCTTT. It yields the protein CAWGRQNTEAFF.

The rearrangement links TRBV5-1 to TRBJ2-1; 9 bases map to TRBD2. Germline V gene sequence: CDR1 SGHRS, CDR2 YFSETQ. The CDR3 is 16 residues long. Trimming removed 0 bases from V and 5 bases from J; junction bases left unmatched: 6. This chain's CDR3 is CASSLERGRAHNEQFF. The CDR3 nucleotides read TGCGCCAGCAGCTTGGAACGCGGGAGGGCCCACAATGAGCAGTTCTTC.

The chain uses TRBV5-1 and TRBJ1-6, with 8 bases matching TRBD1. The V segment lost 3 bases and the J segment 7 bases; nucleotides outside the gene matches: 3. Germline V gives CDR1 SGHRS, CDR2 YFSETQ. CDR3 length equals 14 residues. The CDR3 here is CASSYDRGNSPLHF. The CDR3 nucleotides read TGCGCCAGCAGCTATGACAGGGGAAATTCACCCCTCCACTTT. The full variable domain, in which reference TRBV5-1 and TRBJ1-6 provide the parts outside the CDR3, is KAGVTQTPRYLIKTRGQQVTLSCSPISGHRSVSWYQQTPGQGLQFLFEYFSETQRNKGNFPGRFSGRQFSNSRSEMNVSTLELGDSALYLCASSYDRGNSPLHFGNGTRLTVT.